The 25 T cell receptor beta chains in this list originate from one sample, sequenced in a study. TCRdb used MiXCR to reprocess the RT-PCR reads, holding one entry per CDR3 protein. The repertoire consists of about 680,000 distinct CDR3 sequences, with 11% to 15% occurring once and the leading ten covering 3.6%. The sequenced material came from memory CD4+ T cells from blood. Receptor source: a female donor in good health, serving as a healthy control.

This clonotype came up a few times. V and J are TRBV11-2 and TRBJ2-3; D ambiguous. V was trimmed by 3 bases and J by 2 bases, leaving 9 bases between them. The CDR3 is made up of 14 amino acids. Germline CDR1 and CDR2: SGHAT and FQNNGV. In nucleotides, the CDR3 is TGTGCCAGCAGCTTTAACCCGAACACAGATACGCAGTATTTT. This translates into CASSFNPNTDTQYF.

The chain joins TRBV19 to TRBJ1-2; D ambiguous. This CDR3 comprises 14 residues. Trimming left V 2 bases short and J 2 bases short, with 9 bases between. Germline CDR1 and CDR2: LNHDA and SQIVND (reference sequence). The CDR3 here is CASSINGDNYGYTF. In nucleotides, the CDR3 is TGTGCCAGTAGTATAAACGGAGACAACTATGGCTACACCTTC.

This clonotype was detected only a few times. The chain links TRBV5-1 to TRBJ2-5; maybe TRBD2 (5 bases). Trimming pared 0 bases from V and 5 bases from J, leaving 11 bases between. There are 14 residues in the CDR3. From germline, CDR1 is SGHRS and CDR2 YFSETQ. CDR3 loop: CASSLAFSEETQYF. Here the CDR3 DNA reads TGCGCCAGCAGCTTGGCTTTTAGCGAGGAGACCCAGTACTTC.

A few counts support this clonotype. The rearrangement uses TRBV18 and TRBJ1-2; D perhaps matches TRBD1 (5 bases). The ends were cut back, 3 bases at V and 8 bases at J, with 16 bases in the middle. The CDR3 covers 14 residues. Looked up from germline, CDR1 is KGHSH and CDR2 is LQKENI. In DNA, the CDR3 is TGTGCCAGCTCACCCTCCGGGGGACCGGAGGGCTACACCTTC. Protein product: CASSPSGGPEGYTF.

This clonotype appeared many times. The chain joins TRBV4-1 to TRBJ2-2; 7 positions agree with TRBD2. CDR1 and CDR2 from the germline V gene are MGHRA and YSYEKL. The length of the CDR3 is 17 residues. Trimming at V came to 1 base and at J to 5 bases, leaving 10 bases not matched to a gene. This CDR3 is CASSQGLMGGKTGELFF. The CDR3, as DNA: TGCGCCAGCAGCCAAGGTCTGATGGGGGGGAAGACCGGGGAGCTGTTTTTT.

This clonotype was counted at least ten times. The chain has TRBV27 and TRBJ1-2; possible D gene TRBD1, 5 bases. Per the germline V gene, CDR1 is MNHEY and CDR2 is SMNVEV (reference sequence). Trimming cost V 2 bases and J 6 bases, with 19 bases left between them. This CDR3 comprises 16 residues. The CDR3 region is CASSLTRDRGIDGYTF. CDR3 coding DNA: TGTGCCAGCAGTTTAACCAGGGATCGGGGAATCGATGGCTACACCTTC.

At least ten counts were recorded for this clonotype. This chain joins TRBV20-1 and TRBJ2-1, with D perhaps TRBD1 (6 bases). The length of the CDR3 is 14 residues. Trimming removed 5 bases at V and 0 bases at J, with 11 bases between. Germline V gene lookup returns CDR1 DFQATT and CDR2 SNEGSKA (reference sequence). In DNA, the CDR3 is TGCAGTGCTGACCGGGACAACTCCTACAATGAGCAGTTCTTC. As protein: CSADRDNSYNEQFF.

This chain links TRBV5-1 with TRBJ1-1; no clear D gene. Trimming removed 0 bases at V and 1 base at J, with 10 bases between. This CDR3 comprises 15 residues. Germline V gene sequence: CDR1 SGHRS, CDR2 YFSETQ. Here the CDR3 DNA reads TGCGCCAGCAGCTTGGGGAACGCCCAGAACACTGAAGCTTTCTTT. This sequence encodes CASSLGNAQNTEAFF.

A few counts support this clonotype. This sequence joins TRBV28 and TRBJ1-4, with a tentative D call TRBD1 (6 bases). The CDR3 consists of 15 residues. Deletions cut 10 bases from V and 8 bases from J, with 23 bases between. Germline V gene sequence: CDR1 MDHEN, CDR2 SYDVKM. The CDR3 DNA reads TGTGCCACCCAAACCGTCCAGGGGTGGGGAGAAAAACTGTTTTTT. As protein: CATQTVQGWGEKLFF.

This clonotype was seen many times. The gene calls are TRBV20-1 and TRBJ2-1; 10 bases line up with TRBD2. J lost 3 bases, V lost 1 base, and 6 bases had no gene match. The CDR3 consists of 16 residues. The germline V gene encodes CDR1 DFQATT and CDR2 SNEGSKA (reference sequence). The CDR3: CSARGLAGDIYNEQFF. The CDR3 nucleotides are TGCAGTGCTAGAGGGCTAGCGGGAGATATCTACAATGAGCAGTTCTTC.

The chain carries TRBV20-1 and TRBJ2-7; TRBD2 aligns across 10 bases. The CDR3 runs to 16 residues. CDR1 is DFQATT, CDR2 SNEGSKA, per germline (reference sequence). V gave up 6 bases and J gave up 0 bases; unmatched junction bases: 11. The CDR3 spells CSALPALAGRSYEQYF. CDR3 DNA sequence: TGCAGTGCCCTTCCAGCACTAGCGGGGCGCTCCTACGAGCAGTACTTC.

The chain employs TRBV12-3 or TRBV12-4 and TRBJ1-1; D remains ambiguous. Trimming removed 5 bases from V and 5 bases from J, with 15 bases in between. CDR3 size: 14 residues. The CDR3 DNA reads TGTGCCAGCAGTCCCGGGAGTCACGGAACTGAAGCTTTCTTT. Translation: CASSPGSHGTEAFF.

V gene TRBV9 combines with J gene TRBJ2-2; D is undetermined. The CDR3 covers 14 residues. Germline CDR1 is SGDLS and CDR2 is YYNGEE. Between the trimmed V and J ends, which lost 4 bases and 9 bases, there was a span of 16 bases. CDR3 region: CASSPNTADRELFF. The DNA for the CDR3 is TGTGCCAGCAGCCCCAATACCGCGGATCGGGAGCTGTTTTTT. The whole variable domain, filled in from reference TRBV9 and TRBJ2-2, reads DSGVTQTPKHLITATGQRVTLRCSPRSGDLSVYWYQQSLDQGLQFLIQYYNGEERAKGNILERFSAQQFPDLHSELNLSSLELGDSALYFCASSPNTADRELFFGEGSRLTVL.

As DNA, the CDR3 is TGTGCCAGCAGCTTAGTTCAGGGGTCGGAGCAGTACTTC. Translation gives CASSLVQGSEQYF. The chain uses TRBV7-8 and TRBJ2-7; tentative D call: TRBD1 (6 bases). The CDR3 totals 13 residues. The germline gives CDR1 SGHVS, CDR2 FQNEAQ. V was shortened by 1 base and J by 7 bases, with 11 bases between the two germline ends.

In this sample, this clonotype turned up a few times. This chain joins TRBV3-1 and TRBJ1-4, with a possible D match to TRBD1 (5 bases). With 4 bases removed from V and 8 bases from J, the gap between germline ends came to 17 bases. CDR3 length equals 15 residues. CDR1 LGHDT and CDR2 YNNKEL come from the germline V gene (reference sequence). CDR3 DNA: TGTGCCAGCAGCCGATTGTACGGAGGGGAGGAAAAACTGTTTTTT. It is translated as CASSRLYGGEEKLFF.

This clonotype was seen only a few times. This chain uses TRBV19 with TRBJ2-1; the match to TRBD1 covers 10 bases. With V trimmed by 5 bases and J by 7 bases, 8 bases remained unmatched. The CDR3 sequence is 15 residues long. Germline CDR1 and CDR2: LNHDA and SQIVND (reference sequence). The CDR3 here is CASSSWTGGRNEQFF. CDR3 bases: TGTGCCAGTAGTTCCTGGACAGGGGGTAGGAATGAGCAGTTCTTC. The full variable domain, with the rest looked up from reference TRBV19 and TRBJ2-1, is DGGITQSPKYLFRKEGQNVTLSCEQNLNHDAMYWYRQDPGQGLRLIYYSQIVNDFQKGDIAEGYSVSREKKESFPLTVTSAQKNPTAFYLCASSSWTGGRNEQFFGPGTRLTVL.

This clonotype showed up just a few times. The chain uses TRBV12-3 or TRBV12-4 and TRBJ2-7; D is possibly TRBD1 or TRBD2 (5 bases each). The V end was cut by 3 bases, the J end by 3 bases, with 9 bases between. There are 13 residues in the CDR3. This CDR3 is CASSFGGVYEQYF. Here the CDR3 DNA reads TGTGCCAGCAGTTTTGGGGGAGTCTACGAGCAGTACTTC.

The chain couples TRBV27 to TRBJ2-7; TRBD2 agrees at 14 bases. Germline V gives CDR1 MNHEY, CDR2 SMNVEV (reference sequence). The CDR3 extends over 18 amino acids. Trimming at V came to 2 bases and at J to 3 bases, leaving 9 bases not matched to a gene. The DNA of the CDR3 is TGTGCCAGCAGTTTAAAGGCGGGGGGGACTAGCGGGAGCTACGAGCAGTACTTC. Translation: CASSLKAGGTSGSYEQYF.

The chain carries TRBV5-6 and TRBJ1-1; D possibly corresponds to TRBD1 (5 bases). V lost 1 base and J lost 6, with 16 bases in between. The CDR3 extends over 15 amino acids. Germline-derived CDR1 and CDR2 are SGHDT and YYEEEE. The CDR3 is CASSLSPGWGSEAFF. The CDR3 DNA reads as TGTGCCAGCAGCTTGAGTCCAGGGTGGGGGTCTGAAGCTTTCTTT.

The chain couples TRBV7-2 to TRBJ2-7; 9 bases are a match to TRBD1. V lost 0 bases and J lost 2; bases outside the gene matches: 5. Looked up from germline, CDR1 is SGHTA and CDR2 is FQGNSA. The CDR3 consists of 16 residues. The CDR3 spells CASSLAPGQGTYEQYF. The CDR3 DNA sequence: TGTGCCAGCAGCTTAGCCCCGGGACAGGGAACCTACGAGCAGTACTTC.

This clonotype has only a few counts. This CDR3 reads CASSYSGRGEQYF. CDR3 in DNA: TGCGCCAGCAGCTACTCAGGTAGGGGCGAGCAGTACTTC. The chain recombines TRBV5-1 with TRBJ2-7, with a tentative D call TRBD1 (5 bases). The CDR3 is 13 residues long. Germline-derived CDR1 and CDR2 are SGHRS and YFSETQ. V gave up 3 bases and J gave up 6 bases, with 13 bases separating them.

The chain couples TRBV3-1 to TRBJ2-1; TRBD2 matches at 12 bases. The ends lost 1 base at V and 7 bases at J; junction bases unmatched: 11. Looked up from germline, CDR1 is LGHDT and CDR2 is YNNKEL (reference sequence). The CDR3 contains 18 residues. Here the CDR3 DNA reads TGTGCCAGCAGCCAAGTATATAGGACTAGCGGGACGGCTAATGAGCAGTTCTTC. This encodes CASSQVYRTSGTANEQFF.

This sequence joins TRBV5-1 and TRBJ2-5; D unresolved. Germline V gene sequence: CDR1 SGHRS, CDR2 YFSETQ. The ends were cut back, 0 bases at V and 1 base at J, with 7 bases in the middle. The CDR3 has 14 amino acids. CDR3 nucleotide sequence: TGCGCCAGCAGCTTGGGGCGAACCCAAGAGACCCAGTACTTC. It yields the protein CASSLGRTQETQYF.

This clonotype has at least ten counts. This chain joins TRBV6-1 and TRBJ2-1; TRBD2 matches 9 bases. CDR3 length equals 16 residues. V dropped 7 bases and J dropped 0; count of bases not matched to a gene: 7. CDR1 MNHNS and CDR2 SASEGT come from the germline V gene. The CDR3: CASIGTSPSSYNEQFF. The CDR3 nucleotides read TGTGCCAGCATCGGGACTAGCCCAAGCTCCTACAATGAGCAGTTCTTC.

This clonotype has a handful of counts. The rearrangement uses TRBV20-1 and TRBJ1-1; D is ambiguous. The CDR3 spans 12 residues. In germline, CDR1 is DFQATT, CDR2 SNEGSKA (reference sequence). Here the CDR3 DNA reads TGCAGCCCCCTTAAGAGAATCACTGAAGCTTTCTTT. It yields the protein CSPLKRITEAFF.